This T cell receptor (beta chain) stems from a study of OX40 agonist ivuxolimab in advanced cancers. Study overall: The diagnoses of dose-escalation patients were hepatocellular carcinoma, melanoma, renal cell or head and neck cancer. Two patients with cutaneous melanoma and one with hepatocellular carcinoma, three in total, showed partial responses.

Worth noting for this clone: The antigen is not known.

This CDR3 region has 13 residues. CDR1 and CDR2 from the germline V gene are SGHVS and FNYEAQ. V lost 5 bases to trimming and J lost 0 bases, with 7 bases between them. Profiling relied on immunoSEQ multiplex PCR, and the TCRdb table lists in-frame clones only, not all of them. In the table there are under 25,000 clones, roughly 89% of which are singletons. Notes on the study in general: There were also nonresponders showing low normalized T-cell clonal expansion.

The specimen comprised CD4+ or CD8+ T cells sorted from blood, sampled in a trial of the OX40 agonist ivuxolimab. The sequence came from an adult with an advanced solid tumor such as melanoma, head and neck, liver or kidney cancer. This chain links TRBV7-6 with TRBJ1-1; D unresolved. This CDR3 is CASSPSVNTEAFF. As DNA, the CDR3 is TGTGCCAGCAGCCCCTCTGTGAACACTGAAGCTTTCTTT.